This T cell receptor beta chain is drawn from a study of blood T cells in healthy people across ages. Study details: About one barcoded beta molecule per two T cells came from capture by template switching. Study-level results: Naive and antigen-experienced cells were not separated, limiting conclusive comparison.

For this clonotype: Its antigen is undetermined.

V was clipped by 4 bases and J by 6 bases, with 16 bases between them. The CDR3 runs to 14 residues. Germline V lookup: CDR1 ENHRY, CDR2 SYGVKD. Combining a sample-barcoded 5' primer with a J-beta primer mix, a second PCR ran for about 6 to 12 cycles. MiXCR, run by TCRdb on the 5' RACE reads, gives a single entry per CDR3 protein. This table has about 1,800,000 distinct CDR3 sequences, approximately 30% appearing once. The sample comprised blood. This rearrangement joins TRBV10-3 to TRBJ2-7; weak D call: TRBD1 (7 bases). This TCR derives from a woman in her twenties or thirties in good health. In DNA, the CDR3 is TGTGCCATCAGTGGACAGGGAGGATTTGGCGAGCAGTACTTC. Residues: CAISGQGGFGEQYF.